This entry concerns a single TCR beta chain. The CDR3 extends over 15 amino acids. Germline CDR1 SNHLY, CDR2 FYNNEI. The ends lost 5 bases at V and 2 bases at J; junction bases unmatched: 5. These data originate in a study of cytotoxic CD8 clonotypes in ibrutinib-treated CLL. Method: immunoSEQ multiplex PCR; TCRdb's copy keeps in-frame clones and lacks some. The top ten hold roughly 6.4% of the sample, which has roughly 200,000 clones, roughly 65% seen once. The sequenced sample was PBMCs, obtained after 12 months of ibrutinib treatment. This chain links TRBV2 with TRBJ2-2; 7 positions agree with TRBD1. The receptor comes from a human donor with chronic lymphocytic leukemia. CDR3: CASSFDRANTGELFF. CDR3 sequence (DNA): TGTGCCAGCAGTTTCGACAGGGCAAACACCGGGGAGCTGTTTTTT. The variable domain in full, completed from reference TRBV2 and TRBJ2-2, reads EPEVTQTPSHQVTQMGQEVILRCVPISNHLYFYWYRQILGQKVEFLVSFYNNEISEKSEIFDDQFSVERPDGSNFTLKIRSTKLEDSAMYFCASSFDRANTGELFFGEGSRLTVL.